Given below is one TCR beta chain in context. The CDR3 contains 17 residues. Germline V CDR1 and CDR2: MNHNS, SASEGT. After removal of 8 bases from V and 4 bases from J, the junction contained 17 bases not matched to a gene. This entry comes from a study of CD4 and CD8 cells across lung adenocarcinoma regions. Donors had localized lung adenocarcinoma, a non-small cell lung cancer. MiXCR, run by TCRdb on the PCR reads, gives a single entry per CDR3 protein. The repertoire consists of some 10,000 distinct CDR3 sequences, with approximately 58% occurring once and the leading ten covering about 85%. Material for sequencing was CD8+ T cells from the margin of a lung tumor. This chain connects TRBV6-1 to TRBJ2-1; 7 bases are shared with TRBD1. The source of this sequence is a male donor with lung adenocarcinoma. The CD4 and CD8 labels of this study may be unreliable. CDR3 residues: CASQNHRGTYAYNEQFF. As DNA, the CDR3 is TGTGCCAGCCAGAACCACAGGGGAACCTACGCATACAATGAGCAGTTCTTC.